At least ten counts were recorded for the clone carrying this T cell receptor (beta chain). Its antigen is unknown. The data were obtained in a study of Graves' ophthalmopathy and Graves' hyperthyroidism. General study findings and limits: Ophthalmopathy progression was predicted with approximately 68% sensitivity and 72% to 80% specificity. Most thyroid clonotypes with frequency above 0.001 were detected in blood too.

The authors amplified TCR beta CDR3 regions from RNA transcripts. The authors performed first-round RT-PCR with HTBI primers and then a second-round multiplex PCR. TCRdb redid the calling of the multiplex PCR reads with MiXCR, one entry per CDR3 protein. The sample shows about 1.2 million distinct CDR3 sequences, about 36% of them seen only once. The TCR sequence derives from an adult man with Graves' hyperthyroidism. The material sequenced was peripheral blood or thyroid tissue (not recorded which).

CDR3 DNA sequence: TGTGCCAGCAGTTTGCGGGGGACAGGGGGAAACACCATATATTTT. Amino acid sequence: CASSLRGTGGNTIYF. The gene calls are TRBV12-3 or TRBV12-4 and TRBJ1-3; 9 nucleotides align to TRBD1. There are 15 residues in the CDR3. V shed 3 bases and J 4 bases; nucleotides not matched to a gene: 4.